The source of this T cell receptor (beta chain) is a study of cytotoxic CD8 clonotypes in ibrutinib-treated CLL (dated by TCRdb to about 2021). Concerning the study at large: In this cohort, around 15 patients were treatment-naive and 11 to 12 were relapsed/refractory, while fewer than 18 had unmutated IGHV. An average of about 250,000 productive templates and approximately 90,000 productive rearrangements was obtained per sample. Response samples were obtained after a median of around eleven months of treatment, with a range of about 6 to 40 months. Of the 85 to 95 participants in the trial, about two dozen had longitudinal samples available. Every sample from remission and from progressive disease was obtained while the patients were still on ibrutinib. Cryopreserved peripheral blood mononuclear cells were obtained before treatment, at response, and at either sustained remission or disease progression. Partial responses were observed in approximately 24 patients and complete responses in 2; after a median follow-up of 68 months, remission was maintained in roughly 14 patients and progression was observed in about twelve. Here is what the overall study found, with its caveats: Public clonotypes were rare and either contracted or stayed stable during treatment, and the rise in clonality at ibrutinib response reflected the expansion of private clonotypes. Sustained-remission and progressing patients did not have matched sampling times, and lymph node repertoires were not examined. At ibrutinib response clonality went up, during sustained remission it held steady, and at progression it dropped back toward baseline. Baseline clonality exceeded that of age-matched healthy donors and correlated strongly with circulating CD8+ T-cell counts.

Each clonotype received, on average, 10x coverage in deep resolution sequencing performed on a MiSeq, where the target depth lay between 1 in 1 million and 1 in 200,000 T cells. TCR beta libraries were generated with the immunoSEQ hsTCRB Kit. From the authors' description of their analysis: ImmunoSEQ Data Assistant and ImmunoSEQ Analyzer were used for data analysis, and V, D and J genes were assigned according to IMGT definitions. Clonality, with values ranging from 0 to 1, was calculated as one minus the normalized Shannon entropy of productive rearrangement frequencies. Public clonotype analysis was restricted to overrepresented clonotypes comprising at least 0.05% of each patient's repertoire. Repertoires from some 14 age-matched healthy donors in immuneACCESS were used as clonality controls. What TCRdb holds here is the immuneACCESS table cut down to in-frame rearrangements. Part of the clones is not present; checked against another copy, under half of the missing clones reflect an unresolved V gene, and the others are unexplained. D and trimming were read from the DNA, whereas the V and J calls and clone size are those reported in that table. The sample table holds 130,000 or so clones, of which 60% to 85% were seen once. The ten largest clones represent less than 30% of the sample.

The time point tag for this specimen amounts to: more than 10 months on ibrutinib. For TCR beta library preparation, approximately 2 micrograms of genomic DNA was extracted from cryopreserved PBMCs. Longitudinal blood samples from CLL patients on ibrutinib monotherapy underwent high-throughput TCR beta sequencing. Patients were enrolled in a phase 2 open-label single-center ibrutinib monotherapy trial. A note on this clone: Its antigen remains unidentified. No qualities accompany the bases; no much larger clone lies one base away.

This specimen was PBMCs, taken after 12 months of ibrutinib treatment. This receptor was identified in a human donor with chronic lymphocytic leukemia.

The DNA is TGTGCCTGGAGTGTAACAGGCTACGAGCAGTACTTC. This encodes CAWSVTGYEQYF. The chain is assembled from TRBV30 and TRBJ2-7; tentative D gene TRBD1, with 5 bases matching. The CDR3 holds 12 amino acids from the cysteine to the phenylalanine. Only the CDR3 DNA is retained, 36 bases long and in frame from the first base. CDR1 GTSNPN and CDR2 SVGIG were looked up in the germline V gene (reference sequence). V is clipped by 0 bases and J by 3 bases, and the sequence between their germline boundaries is 6 bases long.